This T cell receptor (beta chain) derives from a study of tumor-infiltrating T cells and Merkel cell polyomavirus. At the level of the study: The T cells studied were KLL-specific CD8+ cells against Merkel polyomavirus. Chemotherapy, radiation and immunotherapies were given, not standardized across patients.

Germline CDR1 reads SGHNT; CDR2 reads YYREEE (reference sequence). With V trimmed by 0 bases and J by 2 bases, 4 bases remained unmatched. This CDR3 is built from 16 residues. Profiling relied on immunoSEQ multiplex PCR, and the TCRdb table lists in-frame clones only, not all of them. This repertoire includes some 31 clones. Robust Merkel cell polyomavirus Large T antigen positivity by immunohistochemistry was seen in all patients' tumors. Patients had KLL-tetramer+ cells above 0.04% of CD8+ T cells. V gene TRBV5-4 combines with J gene TRBJ1-5, with 8 bases lining up with TRBD1. The specimen sequenced was Merkel cell polyomavirus peptide tetramer+ CD8+ T cells sorted from blood. The clonotype comes from a person between 50 and 79 years old with Merkel cell carcinoma. The CDR3 is CASSLDLGQGNQPQHF. The CDR3, as DNA: TGTGCCAGCAGCTTGGATTTGGGACAGGGCAATCAGCCCCAGCATTTT.